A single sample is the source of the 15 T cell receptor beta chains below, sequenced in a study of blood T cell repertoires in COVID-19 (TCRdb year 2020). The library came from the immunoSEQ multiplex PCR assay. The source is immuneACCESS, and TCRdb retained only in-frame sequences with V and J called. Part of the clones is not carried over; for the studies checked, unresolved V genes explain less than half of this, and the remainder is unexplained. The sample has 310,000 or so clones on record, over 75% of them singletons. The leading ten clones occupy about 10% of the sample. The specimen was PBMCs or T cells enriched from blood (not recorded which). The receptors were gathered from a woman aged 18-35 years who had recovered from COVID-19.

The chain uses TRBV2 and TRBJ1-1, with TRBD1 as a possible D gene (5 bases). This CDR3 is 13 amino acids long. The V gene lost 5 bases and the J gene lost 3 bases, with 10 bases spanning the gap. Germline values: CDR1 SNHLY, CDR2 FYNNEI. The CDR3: CASSMQGYTEAFF. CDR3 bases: TGTGCCAGCAGTATGCAGGGATACACTGAAGCTTTCTTT.

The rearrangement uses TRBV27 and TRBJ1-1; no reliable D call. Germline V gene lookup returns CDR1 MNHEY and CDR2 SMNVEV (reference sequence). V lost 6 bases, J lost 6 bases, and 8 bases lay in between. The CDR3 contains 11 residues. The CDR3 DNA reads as TGTGCCAGCAGGAAAGAGGCTGAAGCTTTCTTT. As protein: CASRKEAEAFF.

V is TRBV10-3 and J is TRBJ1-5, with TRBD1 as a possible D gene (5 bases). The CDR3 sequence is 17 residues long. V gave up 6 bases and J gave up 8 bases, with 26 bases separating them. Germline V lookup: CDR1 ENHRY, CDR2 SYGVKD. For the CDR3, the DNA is TGTGCCATCAGCACCCCGCGGGGGACTGACGGTTTAGAGCCCCAGCATTTT. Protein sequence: CAISTPRGTDGLEPQHF.

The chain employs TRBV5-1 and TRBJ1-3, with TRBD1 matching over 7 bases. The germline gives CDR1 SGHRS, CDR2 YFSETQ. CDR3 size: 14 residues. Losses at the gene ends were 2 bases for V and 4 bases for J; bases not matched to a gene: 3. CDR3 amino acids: CASSFGTEGNTIYF. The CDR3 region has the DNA TGCGCCAGCAGCTTCGGGACAGAAGGAAACACCATATATTTT.

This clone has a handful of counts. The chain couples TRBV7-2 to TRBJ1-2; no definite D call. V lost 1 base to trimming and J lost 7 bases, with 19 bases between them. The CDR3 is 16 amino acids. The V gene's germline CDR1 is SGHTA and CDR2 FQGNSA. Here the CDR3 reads CASSLGSVPGKGGYTF. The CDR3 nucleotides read TGTGCCAGCAGCTTAGGGTCCGTGCCGGGAAAGGGTGGCTACACCTTC.

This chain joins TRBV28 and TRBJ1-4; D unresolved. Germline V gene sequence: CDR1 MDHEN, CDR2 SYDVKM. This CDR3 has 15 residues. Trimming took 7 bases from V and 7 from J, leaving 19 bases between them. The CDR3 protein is CASTLYGRTGEKLFF. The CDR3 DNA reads TGTGCCAGCACCTTGTATGGGAGAACGGGTGAAAAACTGTTTTTT. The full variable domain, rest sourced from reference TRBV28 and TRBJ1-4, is DVKVTQSSRYLVKRTGEKVFLECVQDMDHENMFWYRQDPGLGLRLIYFSYDVKMKEKGDIPEGYSVSREKKERFSLILESASTNQTSMYLCASTLYGRTGEKLFFGSGTQLSVL.

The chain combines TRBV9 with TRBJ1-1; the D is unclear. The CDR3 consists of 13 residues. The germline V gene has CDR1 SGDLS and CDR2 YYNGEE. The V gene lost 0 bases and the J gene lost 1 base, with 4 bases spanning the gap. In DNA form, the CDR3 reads TGTGCCAGCAGCGTAGTGAGGAACACTGAAGCTTTCTTT. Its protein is CASSVVRNTEAFF. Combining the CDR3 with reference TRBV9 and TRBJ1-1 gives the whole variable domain DSGVTQTPKHLITATGQRVTLRCSPRSGDLSVYWYQQSLDQGLQFLIQYYNGEERAKGNILERFSAQQFPDLHSELNLSSLELGDSALYFCASSVVRNTEAFFGQGTRLTVV.

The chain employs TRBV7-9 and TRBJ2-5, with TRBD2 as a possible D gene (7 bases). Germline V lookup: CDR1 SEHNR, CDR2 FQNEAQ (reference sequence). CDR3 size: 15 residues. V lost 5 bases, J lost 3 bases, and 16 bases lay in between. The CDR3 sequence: CASSPGGHREETQYF. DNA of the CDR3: TGTGCCAGCAGCCCCGGGGGGCACAGAGAAGAGACCCAGTACTTC.

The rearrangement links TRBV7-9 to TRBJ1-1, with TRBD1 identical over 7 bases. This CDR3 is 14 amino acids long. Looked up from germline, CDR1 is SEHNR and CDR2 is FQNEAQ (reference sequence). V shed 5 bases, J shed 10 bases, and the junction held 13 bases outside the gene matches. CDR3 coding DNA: TGTGCCAGCAGCCAGGGACAGCCCTCCGCCGGAGCTTTCTTT. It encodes CASSQGQPSAGAFF.

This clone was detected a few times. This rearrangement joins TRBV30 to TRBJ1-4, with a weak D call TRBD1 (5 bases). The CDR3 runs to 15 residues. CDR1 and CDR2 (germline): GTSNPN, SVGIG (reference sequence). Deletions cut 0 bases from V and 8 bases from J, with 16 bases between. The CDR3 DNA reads TGTGCCTGGAGTGTAGGGCAGGGAGGGAAAGAAAAACTGTTTTTT. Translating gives CAWSVGQGGKEKLFF.

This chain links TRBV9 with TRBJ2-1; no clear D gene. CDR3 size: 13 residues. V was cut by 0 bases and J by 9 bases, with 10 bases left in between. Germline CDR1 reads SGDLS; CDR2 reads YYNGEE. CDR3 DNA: TGTGCCAGCAGCGTAGTTCAGGCCGGTGAGCAGTTCTTC. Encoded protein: CASSVVQAGEQFF.

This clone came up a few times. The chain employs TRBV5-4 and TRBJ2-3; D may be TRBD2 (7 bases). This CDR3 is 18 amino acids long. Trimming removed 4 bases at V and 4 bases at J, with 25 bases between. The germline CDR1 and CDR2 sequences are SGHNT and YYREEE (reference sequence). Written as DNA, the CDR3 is TGTGCCAGCAGCCAGGGGAGGGTCTTGAATCAAAAGGCAGATACGCAGTATTTT. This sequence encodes CASSQGRVLNQKADTQYF.

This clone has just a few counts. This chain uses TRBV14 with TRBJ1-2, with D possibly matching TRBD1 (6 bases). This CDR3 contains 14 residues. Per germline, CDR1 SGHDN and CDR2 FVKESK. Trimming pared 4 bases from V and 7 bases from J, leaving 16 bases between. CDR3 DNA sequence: TGTGCCAGCAGCCGGACAGCGGGGTTTGGTGGCTACACCTTC. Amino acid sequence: CASSRTAGFGGYTF. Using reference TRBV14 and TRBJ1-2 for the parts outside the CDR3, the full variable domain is EAGVTQFPSHSVIEKGQTVTLRCDPISGHDNLYWYRRVMGKEIKFLLHFVKESKQDESGMPNNRFLAERTGGTYSTLKVQPAELEDSGVYFCASSRTAGFGGYTFGSGTRLTVV.

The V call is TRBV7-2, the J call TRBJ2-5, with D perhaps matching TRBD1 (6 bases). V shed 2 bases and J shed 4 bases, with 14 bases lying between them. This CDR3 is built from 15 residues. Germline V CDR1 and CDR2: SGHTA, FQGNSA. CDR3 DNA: TGTGCCAGCAGCTTAAGCCACAGGGCCGGAGAGACCCAGTACTTC. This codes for CASSLSHRAGETQYF.

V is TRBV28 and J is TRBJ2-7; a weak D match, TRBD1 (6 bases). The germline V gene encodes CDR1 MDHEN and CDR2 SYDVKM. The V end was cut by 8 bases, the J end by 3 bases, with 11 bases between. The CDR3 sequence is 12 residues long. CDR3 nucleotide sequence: TGTGCCAGCGGGACATTCGGCTACGAGCAGTACTTC. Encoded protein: CASGTFGYEQYF.